This section outlines one T cell receptor (beta chain) sequence together with its context. TCRdb keeps only in-frame clones here, not all; method: immunoSEQ multiplex PCR. The table shows 85,000 to 130,000 clones, with roughly nine tenths occurring only once. These data come from a study of OX40 agonist ivuxolimab in advanced cancers. Germline V gene sequence: CDR1 LNHDA, CDR2 SQIVND (reference sequence). This CDR3 region has 13 residues. Trimming shortened V by 5 bases and J by 4 bases, and 11 bases separated the two germline ends. This TCR derives from an adult with an advanced solid tumor such as melanoma, head and neck, liver or kidney cancer. Sequencing was performed on CD4+ or CD8+ T cells sorted from blood, taken in a trial of the OX40 agonist ivuxolimab. The chain is built from TRBV19 and TRBJ2-5; D is tentatively TRBD1 or TRBD2 (5 bases each). The CDR3 DNA reads TGTGCCAGTAGTGCGCAGGGAGCAGAGACCCAGTACTTC. It translates to CASSAQGAETQYF.